Below, 16 T cell receptor beta chains from the same sample are listed, as sequenced in a study of OX40 agonist ivuxolimab in advanced cancers. Repertoires were generated with immunoSEQ multiplex PCR, while TCRdb's copy carries only in-frame clones and drops some. The sample comprises around 88,000 clones, 92% of which are singletons, and more than 0.5% rests with the top ten. Sequenced material: CD4+ or CD8+ T cells sorted from blood, taken in a trial of the OX40 agonist ivuxolimab. Receptors were obtained from an adult with an advanced solid tumor such as melanoma, head and neck, liver or kidney cancer.

The chain joins TRBV5-4 to TRBJ2-7; no firm D call. Germline CDR1 is SGHNT and CDR2 is YYREEE (reference sequence). This CDR3 contains 13 residues. V was cut by 0 bases and J by 2 bases, with 6 bases left in between. The CDR3 nucleotides are TGTGCCAGCAGCTTGGACTTCACCTACGAGCAGTACTTC. It translates to CASSLDFTYEQYF. Variable domain in full (rest from reference TRBV5-4 and TRBJ2-7): ETGVTQSPTHLIKTRGQQVTLRCSSQSGHNTVSWYQQALGQGPQFIFQYYREEENGRGNFPPRFSGLQFPNYSSELNVNALELDDSALYLCASSLDFTYEQYFGPGTRLTVT.

The chain employs TRBV5-4 and TRBJ1-3; tentatively, D is TRBD1 (5 bases). From germline, CDR1 is SGHNT and CDR2 YYREEE (reference sequence). The CDR3 loop spans 16 amino acids. The V and J ends lost 5 bases and 0 bases respectively, with 15 bases between them. The CDR3 DNA sequence: TGTGCCAGCAGGCCCGGTGGGGCCTCCTCTGGAAACACCATATATTTT. This gives the protein CASRPGGASSGNTIYF.

The chain couples TRBV6-1 to TRBJ1-4, with D possibly matching TRBD1 (6 bases). Between the trimmed V and J ends, which lost 7 bases and 9 bases, there was a span of 15 bases. Germline loops: CDR1 MNHNS, CDR2 SASEGT. The length of the CDR3 is 13 residues. CDR3 sequence: CASKVPDRQKLFF. The DNA of the CDR3 is TGTGCCAGCAAGGTCCCAGACAGGCAAAAACTGTTTTTT.

This sequence joins TRBV19 and TRBJ1-2; D is possibly TRBD1 (6 bases). The germline V and J ends were trimmed by 8 bases and 9 bases, with 19 bases remaining between them. The V gene's germline CDR1 is LNHDA and CDR2 SQIVND (reference sequence). The CDR3 has 13 amino acids. The chain's CDR3 is CASGARGDHRYTF. The CDR3 DNA reads TGTGCCAGTGGGGCCAGGGGAGATCATCGCTACACCTTC.

The chain recombines TRBV5-8 with TRBJ2-7; 9 bases align to TRBD2. Per germline, CDR1 SGHTS and CDR2 YDEGEE. J lost 3 bases, V lost 4 bases, and 14 bases had no gene match. The CDR3 is 17 amino acids. In nucleotides, the CDR3 is TGTGCCAGCAGCCTCCTCCTGGGGTCTAGCGGGGACTACGAGCAGTACTTC. The encoded protein is CASSLLLGSSGDYEQYF.

This chain uses TRBV29-1 with TRBJ2-7; 7 positions match TRBD2. Looked up from germline, CDR1 is SQVTM and CDR2 is ANQGSEA. The CDR3 spans 16 residues. V dropped 0 bases and J dropped 6; count of bases not matched to a gene: 14. CDR3 coding DNA: TGCAGCGTTGAAGAGACCTCAGTGGGGAGGGCGGGCGAGCAGTACTTC. Its translation: CSVEETSVGRAGEQYF.

CDR3 loop: CASSSGSPEAFF. In nucleotides, the CDR3 is TGTGCCAGCAGCTCAGGTAGTCCTGAAGCTTTCTTT. The V call is TRBV5-8, the J call TRBJ1-1, with no clear D. CDR1 and CDR2 (germline): SGHTS, YDEGEE. The CDR3 has 12 residues. Trimming left V 3 bases short and J 6 bases short, with 9 bases between.

The V and J genes are TRBV20-1 and TRBJ1-1; D not resolved. CDR3 length: 11 residues. The ends were cut back, 5 bases at V and 7 bases at J, with 11 bases in the middle. Per the germline V gene, CDR1 is DFQATT and CDR2 is SNEGSKA (reference sequence). The DNA for the CDR3 is TGCAGTGCTGGCCGCCGGGTTGAAGCTTTCTTT. Residues: CSAGRRVEAFF.

In this sample, this clone turned up a few times. The genes are TRBV7-9 and TRBJ2-1; 14 bases line up with TRBD2. V trimming: 4 bases; J trimming: 2 bases; junction bases outside the gene matches: 7. This CDR3 region has 18 residues. Per germline, CDR1 SEHNR and CDR2 FQNEAQ (reference sequence). CDR3 coding DNA: TGTGCCAGCAGCTCCGTCGGGACTAGCGGGAGACCCTACAATGAGCAGTTCTTC. It encodes CASSSVGTSGRPYNEQFF.

This chain links TRBV4-1 with TRBJ2-5; D gene uncertain. The CDR3 contains 15 residues. Germline lookup yields CDR1 MGHRA and CDR2 YSYEKL. Trimming left V 1 base short and J 0 bases short, with 9 bases between. CDR3 sequence reads: CASSQGSGYQETQYF. As DNA, the CDR3 is TGCGCCAGCAGCCAAGGGTCCGGTTACCAAGAGACCCAGTACTTC.

This clone was counted only a few times. The J gene is TRBJ2-7, the V gene TRBV5-1; TRBD2 matches at 7 bases. V lost 0 bases, J lost 4 bases, and 10 bases stayed unmatched. The germline V gene encodes CDR1 SGHRS and CDR2 YFSETQ. The CDR3 spans 16 residues. The CDR3 nucleotides read TGCGCCAGCAGCTTGGAGGGTGCTGCGGGGGTATACGAGCAGTACTTC. As protein: CASSLEGAAGVYEQYF.

The chain recombines TRBV5-4 with TRBJ2-1; D is undetermined. Germline V gene lookup returns CDR1 SGHNT and CDR2 YYREEE (reference sequence). The CDR3 contains 15 residues. V was trimmed by 0 bases and J by 0 bases, leaving 7 bases between them. The CDR3, as DNA: TGTGCCAGCAGCTTGGAATTAGTCTCCTACAATGAGCAGTTCTTC. The encoded protein is CASSLELVSYNEQFF.

This clone is a singleton in its sample. This chain uses TRBV6-1 with TRBJ1-2; maybe TRBD1 (6 bases). The V end was cut by 4 bases, the J end by 9 bases, with 24 bases between. Germline V gives CDR1 MNHNS, CDR2 SASEGT. The CDR3 contains 16 residues. The CDR3 sequence is CASSGYGVRDTNSYTF. DNA of the CDR3: TGTGCCAGCAGTGGGTACGGCGTCCGGGACACTAACAGCTACACCTTC.

The chain has TRBV7-9 and TRBJ1-4, with D hard to call. The V and J ends lost 3 bases and 10 bases respectively, with 12 bases between them. In germline, CDR1 is SEHNR, CDR2 FQNEAQ (reference sequence). The CDR3 loop spans 13 amino acids. CDR3 protein: CASSLGERLKLFF. The CDR3 nucleotides read TGTGCCAGCAGCTTGGGTGAGAGGCTAAAACTGTTTTTT.

The J gene is TRBJ2-7, the V gene TRBV1. TRBV1 is a documented pseudogene. The CDR3 contains 12 residues. This chain's CDR3 is CTSSQTLSEQYF. DNA for the CDR3: TGCACCAGCAGCCAAACCCTCTCCGAGCAGTACTTC.

The rearrangement links TRBV7-9 to TRBJ2-7; 8 bases line up with TRBD1. The CDR3 is 13 amino acids. V was pared by 5 bases and J by 5 bases, with 5 bases of the junction left unmatched. Germline CDR1 reads SEHNR; CDR2 reads FQNEAQ (reference sequence). CDR3: CASSTGQGHEQYF. The CDR3, as DNA: TGTGCCAGCAGCACAGGACAGGGTCACGAGCAGTACTTC. The full variable domain, its missing parts supplied by reference TRBV7-9 and TRBJ2-7, is DTGVSQNPRHKITKRGQNVTFRCDPISEHNRLYWYRQTLGQGPEFLTYFQNEAQLEKSRLLSDRFSAERPKGSFSTLEIQRTEQGDSAMYLCASSTGQGHEQYFGPGTRLTVT.